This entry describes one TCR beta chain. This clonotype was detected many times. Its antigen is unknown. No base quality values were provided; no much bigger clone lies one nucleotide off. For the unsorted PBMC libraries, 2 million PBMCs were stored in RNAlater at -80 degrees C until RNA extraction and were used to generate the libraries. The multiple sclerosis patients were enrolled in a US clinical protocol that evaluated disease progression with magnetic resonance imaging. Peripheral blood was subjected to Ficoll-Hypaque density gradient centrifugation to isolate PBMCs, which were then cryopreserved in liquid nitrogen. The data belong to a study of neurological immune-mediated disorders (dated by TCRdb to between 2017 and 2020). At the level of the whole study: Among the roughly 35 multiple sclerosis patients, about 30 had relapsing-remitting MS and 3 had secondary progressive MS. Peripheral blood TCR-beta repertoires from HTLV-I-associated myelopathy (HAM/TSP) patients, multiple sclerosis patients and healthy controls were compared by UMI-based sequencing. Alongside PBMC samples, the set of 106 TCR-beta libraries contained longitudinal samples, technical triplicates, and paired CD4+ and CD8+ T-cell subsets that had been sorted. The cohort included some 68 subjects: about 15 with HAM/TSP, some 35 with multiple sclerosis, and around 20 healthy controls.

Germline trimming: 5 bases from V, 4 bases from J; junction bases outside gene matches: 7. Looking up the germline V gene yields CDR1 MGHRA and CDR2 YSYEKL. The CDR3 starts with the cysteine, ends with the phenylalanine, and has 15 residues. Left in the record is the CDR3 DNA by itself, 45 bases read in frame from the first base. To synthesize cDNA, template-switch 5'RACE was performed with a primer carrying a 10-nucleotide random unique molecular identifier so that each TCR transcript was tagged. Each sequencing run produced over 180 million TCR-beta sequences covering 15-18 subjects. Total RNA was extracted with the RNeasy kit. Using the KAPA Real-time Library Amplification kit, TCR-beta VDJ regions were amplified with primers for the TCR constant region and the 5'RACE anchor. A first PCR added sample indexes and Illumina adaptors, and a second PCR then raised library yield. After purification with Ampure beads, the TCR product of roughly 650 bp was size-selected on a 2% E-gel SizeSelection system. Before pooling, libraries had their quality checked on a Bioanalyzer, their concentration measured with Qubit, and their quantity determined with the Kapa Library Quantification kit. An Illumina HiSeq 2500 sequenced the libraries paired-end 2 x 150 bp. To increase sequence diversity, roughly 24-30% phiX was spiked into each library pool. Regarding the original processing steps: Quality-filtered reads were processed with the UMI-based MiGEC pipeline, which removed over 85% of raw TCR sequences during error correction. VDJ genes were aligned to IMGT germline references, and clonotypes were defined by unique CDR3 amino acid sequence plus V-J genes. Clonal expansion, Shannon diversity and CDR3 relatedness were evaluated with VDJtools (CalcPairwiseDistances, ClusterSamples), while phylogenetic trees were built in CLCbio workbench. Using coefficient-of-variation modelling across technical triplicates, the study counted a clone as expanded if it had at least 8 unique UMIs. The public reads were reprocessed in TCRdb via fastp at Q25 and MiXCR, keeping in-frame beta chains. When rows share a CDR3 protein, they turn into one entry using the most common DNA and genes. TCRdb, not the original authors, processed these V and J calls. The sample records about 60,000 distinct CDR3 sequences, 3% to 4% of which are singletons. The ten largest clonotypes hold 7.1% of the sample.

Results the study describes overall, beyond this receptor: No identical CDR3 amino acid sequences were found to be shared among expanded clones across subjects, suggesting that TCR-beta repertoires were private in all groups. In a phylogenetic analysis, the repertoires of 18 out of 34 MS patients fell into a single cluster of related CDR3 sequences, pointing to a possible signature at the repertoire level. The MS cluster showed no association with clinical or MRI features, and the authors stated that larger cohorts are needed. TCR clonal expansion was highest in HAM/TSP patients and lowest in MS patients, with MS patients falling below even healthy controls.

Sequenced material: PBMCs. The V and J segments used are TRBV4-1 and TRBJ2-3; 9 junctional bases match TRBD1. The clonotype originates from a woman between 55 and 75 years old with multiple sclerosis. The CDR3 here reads CASSVTGGAADTQYF. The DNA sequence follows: TGCGCCAGCAGCGTAACAGGGGGCGCCGCAGATACGCAGTATTTT.